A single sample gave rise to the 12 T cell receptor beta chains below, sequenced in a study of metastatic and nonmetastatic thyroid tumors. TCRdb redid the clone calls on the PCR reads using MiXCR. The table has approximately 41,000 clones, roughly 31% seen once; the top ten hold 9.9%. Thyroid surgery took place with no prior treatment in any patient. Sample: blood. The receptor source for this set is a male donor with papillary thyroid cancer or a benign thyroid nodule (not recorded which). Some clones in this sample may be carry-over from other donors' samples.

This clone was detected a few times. CDR3 nucleotides: TGTGCCAGCAGTGCTGCAGGCATCAATCAGCCCCAGCATTTT. Translation gives CASSAAGINQPQHF. This chain uses TRBV6-1 with TRBJ1-5; no reliable D call. CDR1 is MNHNS, CDR2 SASEGT, per germline. The length of the CDR3 is 14 residues. Between the trimmed V and J ends, which lost 4 bases and 3 bases, there was a span of 10 bases.

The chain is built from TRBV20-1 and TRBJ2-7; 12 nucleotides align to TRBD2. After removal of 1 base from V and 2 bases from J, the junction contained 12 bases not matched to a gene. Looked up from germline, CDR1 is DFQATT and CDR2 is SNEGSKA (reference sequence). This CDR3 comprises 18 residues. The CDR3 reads CSARVPRASGRGPYEQYF. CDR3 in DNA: TGCAGTGCTAGAGTACCGCGGGCTAGCGGGAGGGGACCCTACGAGCAGTACTTC.

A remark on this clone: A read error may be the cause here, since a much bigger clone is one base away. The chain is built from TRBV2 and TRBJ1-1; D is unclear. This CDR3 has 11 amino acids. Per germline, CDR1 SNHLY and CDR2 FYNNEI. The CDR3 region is CASRRSSEAFF. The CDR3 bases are TGTGCCAGCAGGCGGTCTTCTGAAGCTTTCTTC.

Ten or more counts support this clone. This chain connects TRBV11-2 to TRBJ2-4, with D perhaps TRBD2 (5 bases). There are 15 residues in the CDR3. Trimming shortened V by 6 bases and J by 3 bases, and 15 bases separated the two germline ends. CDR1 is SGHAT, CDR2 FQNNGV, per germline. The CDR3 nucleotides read TGTGCCAGCAGAACTTTGAGAGGGATCAAAAACATTCAGTACTTC. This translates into CASRTLRGIKNIQYF.

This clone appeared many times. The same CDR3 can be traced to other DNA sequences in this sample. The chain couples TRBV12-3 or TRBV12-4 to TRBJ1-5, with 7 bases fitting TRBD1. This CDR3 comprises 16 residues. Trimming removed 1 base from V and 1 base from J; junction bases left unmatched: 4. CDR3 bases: TGTGCCAGCAGTTTAGGCAGGGGGTTAAGCAATCAGCCCCAGCATTTT. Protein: CASSLGRGLSNQPQHF.

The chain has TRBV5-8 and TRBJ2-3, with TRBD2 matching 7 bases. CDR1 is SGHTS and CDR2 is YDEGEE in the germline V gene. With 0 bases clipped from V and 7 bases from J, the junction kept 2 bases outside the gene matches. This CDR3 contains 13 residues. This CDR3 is CASSLAGTNTQYF. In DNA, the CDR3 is TGTGCCAGCAGCTTGGCCGGGACTAATACGCAGTATTTT.

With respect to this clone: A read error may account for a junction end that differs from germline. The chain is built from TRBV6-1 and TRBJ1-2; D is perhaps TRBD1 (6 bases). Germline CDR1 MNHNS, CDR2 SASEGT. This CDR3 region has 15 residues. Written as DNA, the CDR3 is TGTGCCAGCATTGAATCCCCGGGGGGCTGGGCCAGTGTCACCTTC. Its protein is CASIESPGGWASVTF.

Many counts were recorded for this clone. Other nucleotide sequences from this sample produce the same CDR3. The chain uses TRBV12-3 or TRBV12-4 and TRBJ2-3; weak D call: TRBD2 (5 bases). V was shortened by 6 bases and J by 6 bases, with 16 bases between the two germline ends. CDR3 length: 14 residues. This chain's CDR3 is CASRTDLWSDTQYF. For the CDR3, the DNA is TGTGCCAGCAGGACGGACTTATGGTCGGATACGCAGTATTTT.

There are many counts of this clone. CDR3 sequence reads: CASSRPGWETQYF. CDR3 DNA sequence: TGTGCCAGCAGTCGGCCAGGATGGGAGACCCAGTACTTC. This rearrangement joins TRBV28 to TRBJ2-5; D remains unclear. V lost 5 bases to trimming and J lost 5 bases, with 12 bases between them. The CDR3 is 13 residues long. The germline gives CDR1 MDHEN, CDR2 SYDVKM.

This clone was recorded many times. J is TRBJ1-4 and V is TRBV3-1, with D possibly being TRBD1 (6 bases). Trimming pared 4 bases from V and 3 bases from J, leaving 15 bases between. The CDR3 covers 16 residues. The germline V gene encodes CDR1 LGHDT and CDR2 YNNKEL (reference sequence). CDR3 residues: CASSLPDGGANEKLFF. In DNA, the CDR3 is TGTGCCAGCAGCCTCCCGGACGGGGGCGCTAATGAAAAACTGTTTTTT.

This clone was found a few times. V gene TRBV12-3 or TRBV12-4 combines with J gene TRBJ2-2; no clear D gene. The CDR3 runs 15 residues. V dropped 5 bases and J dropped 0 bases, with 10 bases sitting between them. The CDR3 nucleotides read TGTGCCAGCAGTCCCCAGAACGCGAACACCGGGGAGCTGTTTTTT. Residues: CASSPQNANTGELFF.

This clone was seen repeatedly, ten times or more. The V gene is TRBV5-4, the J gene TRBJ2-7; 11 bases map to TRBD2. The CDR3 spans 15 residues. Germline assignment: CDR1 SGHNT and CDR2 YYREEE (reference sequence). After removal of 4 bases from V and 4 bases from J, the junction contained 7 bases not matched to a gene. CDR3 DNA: TGTGCCAGCAGCGCCACACTAGCGGGAGAATACGAGCAGTACTTC. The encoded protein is CASSATLAGEYEQYF.